The present TCR beta chain was sequenced within a study of graft-versus-host responses after intestinal transplantation. At the level of the study: Isolated intestinal, liver-intestinal, or multivisceral transplants had been given to the recipients.

CDR1 and CDR2 from the germline V gene are MNHEY and SMNVEV (reference sequence). The J segment lost 7 bases and the V segment lost 5 bases, leaving 8 bases of the junction unmatched. This CDR3 comprises 17 residues. Comments on this clone: Its specificity is unknown.

TCRdb's copy holds only in-frame clones and misses some; the assay was immunoSEQ multiplex PCR. The sample has 45,000 to 50,000 clones, about 90% seen once. The study's findings and limits: Levels of circulating GvH clones at their peak were associated with early post-transplant HvG declines.

The sequence was collected from a human donor who was the organ donor for an intestinal transplant. Sequencing was performed on unstimulated CD4+ T cells sorted from spleen or lymph node cells, taken before transplant. The chain joins TRBV27 to TRBJ2-2; 15 bases match TRBD2. DNA for the CDR3: TGTGCCAGCAGTGGGAGGACTAGCGGGAGGGCCGTCGGGGAGCTGTTTTTT. Translation gives CASSGRTSGRAVGELFF.